The 24 T cell receptor beta chains below come from one sample, sequenced in a study of human T cells and chemical hapten exposure. Sample time point: patch test 3, about 24 weeks after DPC sensitization. Treatment given: therapeutic diphenylcyclopropenone sensitization with weekly scalp DPC. TCRdb reanalysed the RACE reads using MiXCR and keeps one entry per CDR3 protein. The data contain about 110,000 distinct CDR3 sequences, under 40% of them singletons. The sequences come from whole blood, collected in connection with sensitization to the hapten diphenylcyclopropenone (DPC). These receptors originate from a man between 40 and 49 years old with alopecia areata. Some clones in this sample may be carry-over from other donors' samples.

The J gene is TRBJ2-1, the V gene TRBV6-2 or TRBV6-3; TRBD2 matches at 11 bases. The CDR3 totals 14 residues. The germline CDR1 and CDR2 sequences are MNHEY and SVGEGT. V shed 5 bases and J 7 bases; nucleotides not matched to a gene: 4. CDR3 coding DNA: TGTGCCAGCAGTGGATCTAGCGGGAGGAATGAGCAGTTCTTC. It encodes CASSGSSGRNEQFF.

This chain joins TRBV28 and TRBJ2-5; 7 positions match TRBD1. The germline V gene encodes CDR1 MDHEN and CDR2 SYDVKM. V gave up 7 bases and J gave up 5 bases; unmatched junction bases: 10. The CDR3 runs to 14 residues. This CDR3 reads CASKRQGSLETQYF. CDR3 sequence (DNA): TGTGCCAGCAAACGACAGGGTTCTCTTGAGACCCAGTACTTC. Based on the CDR3 plus reference TRBV28 and TRBJ2-5, the full variable domain is DVKVTQSSRYLVKRTGEKVFLECVQDMDHENMFWYRQDPGLGLRLIYFSYDVKMKEKGDIPEGYSVSREKKERFSLILESASTNQTSMYLCASKRQGSLETQYFGPGTRLLVL.

This clonotype appeared a few times. The rearrangement joins TRBV7-8 to TRBJ2-3; 7 bases line up with TRBD2. The germline V gene encodes CDR1 SGHVS and CDR2 FQNEAQ. The CDR3 spans 17 residues. The trim removed 1 base at V and 0 bases at J, leaving 7 bases unmatched. The CDR3 sequence is CASSLGATSVSTDTQYF. CDR3 DNA: TGTGCCAGCAGCTTAGGGGCTACTAGCGTAAGCACAGATACGCAGTATTTT.

This chain joins TRBV6-5 and TRBJ1-1; the D gene is possibly TRBD1 (5 bases). CDR3 length: 14 residues. Germline V CDR1 and CDR2: MNHEY, SVGAGI. The ends were cut back, 8 bases at V and 4 bases at J, with 17 bases in the middle. The CDR3 region has the DNA TGTGCCAGCGGACGTCAGGGCTACGTCACTGAAGCTTTCTTT. This sequence encodes CASGRQGYVTEAFF.

This clonotype has only a few counts. The chain recombines TRBV6-2 or TRBV6-3 with TRBJ2-1; D remains ambiguous. The CDR3 has 11 amino acids. Germline CDR1 is MNHEY and CDR2 is SVGEGT. Trimming took off 6 bases at V and 13 bases at J, with 13 bases between the two ends. This chain's CDR3 is CASSQTLHQFF. CDR3 sequence (DNA): TGTGCCAGCAGCCAGACCTTGCATCAGTTCTTC.

This clonotype was counted only a few times. J is TRBJ1-1 and V is TRBV29-1, with D possibly TRBD1 on 6 matching bases. This CDR3 is 15 amino acids long. Germline CDR1 SQVTM, CDR2 ANQGSEA. Trimming took 4 bases from V and 6 from J, leaving 21 bases between them. CDR3 sequence reads: CSVAETSGGRAEAFF. The DNA for the CDR3 is TGCAGCGTTGCGGAGACTAGTGGGGGGCGGGCTGAAGCTTTCTTT.

The J gene is TRBJ1-2, the V gene TRBV29-1; D unresolved. The V end lost 2 bases, the J end lost 4 bases, and 8 bases lay between the germline ends. The CDR3 is 12 residues long. Germline CDR1 SQVTM, CDR2 ANQGSEA. The CDR3 DNA sequence: TGCAGCGTTGAAACCGGGATCTATGGCTACACCTTC. Residues: CSVETGIYGYTF.

The chain links TRBV24-1 to TRBJ1-5; TRBD1 aligns across 10 bases. V trimming: 5 bases; J trimming: 4 bases; junction bases outside the gene matches: 7. This CDR3 region has 16 residues. Germline CDR1 is KGHDR and CDR2 is SFDVKD. The CDR3: CATSGRGQGENQPQHF. CDR3 coding DNA: TGTGCCACCAGTGGCCGAGGACAGGGGGAAAATCAGCCCCAGCATTTT.

This chain links TRBV10-3 with TRBJ2-5, with TRBD1 matching 8 bases. CDR1 and CDR2 (germline): ENHRY, SYGVKD. The CDR3 length is 15 residues. The junction had 8 bases not matched to a gene; V was cut back by 3 bases and J by 5 bases. This chain's CDR3 is CAISDPQGVEETQYF. The CDR3 DNA follows: TGTGCCATCAGTGATCCACAGGGGGTAGAGGAGACCCAGTACTTC.

This clonotype has just a few counts. The chain is built from TRBV30 and TRBJ2-3; possibly TRBD2 for D (5 bases). CDR1 and CDR2 from the germline V gene are GTSNPN and SVGIG (reference sequence). This CDR3 has 12 residues. V shed 0 bases and J shed 5 bases, with 6 bases lying between them. The CDR3 sequence: CAWSVGRDTQYF. DNA for the CDR3: TGTGCCTGGAGTGTAGGGAGAGATACGCAGTATTTT.

This chain uses TRBV2 with TRBJ1-5; possible D gene TRBD1, 5 bases. This CDR3 has 13 residues. Trimming pared 3 bases from V and 4 bases from J, leaving 7 bases between. The germline CDR1 and CDR2 sequences are SNHLY and FYNNEI. CDR3: CASSDPGNQPQHF. CDR3 bases: TGTGCCAGCAGTGACCCAGGGAATCAGCCCCAGCATTTT.

This chain links TRBV10-3 with TRBJ2-4; 7 nucleotides line up with TRBD1. The ends lost 6 bases at V and 3 bases at J; junction bases unmatched: 8. This CDR3 region has 15 residues. Germline V gene data show CDR1 as ENHRY and CDR2 as SYGVKD. The chain's CDR3 is CAIRADRAGKNIQYF. The DNA of the CDR3 is TGTGCCATCAGGGCTGACAGGGCGGGCAAAAACATTCAGTACTTC.

The chain links TRBV28 to TRBJ2-7, with D uncertain. CDR1 MDHEN and CDR2 SYDVKM come from the germline V gene. CDR3 length: 11 residues. V lost 5 bases to trimming and J lost 4 bases, with 6 bases between them. In DNA form, the CDR3 reads TGTGCCAGCAGTCCAAGGTACGAGCAGTACTTC. Residues: CASSPRYEQYF.

The chain links TRBV9 to TRBJ2-7; 9 bases are a match to TRBD2. The V gene's germline CDR1 is SGDLS and CDR2 YYNGEE. The V and J ends lost 1 base and 2 bases, in that order; junction bases with no gene match: 4. This CDR3 contains 15 residues. The CDR3 DNA follows: TGTGCCAGCAGCGTATTTGCGGGAGGGACCTACGAGCAGTACTTC. It specifies CASSVFAGGTYEQYF.

A few counts support this clonotype. The rearrangement joins TRBV3-1 to TRBJ2-5; 12 bases fit TRBD1. CDR3 length: 16 residues. V was clipped by 4 bases and J by 5 bases; unmatched bases: 8. CDR1 is LGHDT and CDR2 is YNNKEL in the germline V gene (reference sequence). CDR3 DNA: TGTGCCAGCAGCCCCGGGACAGGGGGCTCGGGGGAGACCCAGTACTTC. Amino acid sequence: CASSPGTGGSGETQYF.

The CDR3 bases are TGCGCCAGCAGTCACGAGGGGGTTTACAATGAGCAGTTCTTC. Its protein product is CASSHEGVYNEQFF. This chain links TRBV4-1 with TRBJ2-1, with D possibly TRBD1 on 6 matching bases. The V gene lost 6 bases and the J gene lost 4 bases, with 13 bases spanning the gap. Germline CDR1 is MGHRA and CDR2 is YSYEKL. CDR3 length: 14 amino acids.

There are a few counts of this clonotype. The chain combines TRBV29-1 with TRBJ2-6, with TRBD1 identical over 8 bases. CDR1 and CDR2 (germline): SQVTM, ANQGSEA. The CDR3 contains 16 residues. J gave up 2 bases and V 5 bases, and 8 bases lay outside the gene matches. The CDR3 here is CSVRQGPEAGANVLTF. The DNA of the CDR3 is TGCAGCGTTAGACAGGGGCCCGAGGCTGGGGCCAACGTCCTGACTTTC.

This clonotype was detected a few times. This chain uses TRBV28 with TRBJ1-6; a weak D match, TRBD1 (5 bases). The ends were cut back, 6 bases at V and 2 bases at J, with 14 bases in the middle. There are 16 residues in the CDR3. The germline V gene has CDR1 MDHEN and CDR2 SYDVKM. CDR3 amino acids: CASSTVKGAYNSPLHF. The CDR3, as DNA: TGTGCCAGCAGCACCGTTAAAGGGGCCTATAATTCACCCCTCCACTTT.

The chain recombines TRBV20-1 with TRBJ2-3, with 9 bases aligning to TRBD2. The germline gives CDR1 DFQATT, CDR2 SNEGSKA (reference sequence). The trim removed 7 bases at V and 2 bases at J, leaving 13 bases unmatched. The CDR3 covers 16 residues. CDR3 DNA: TGCAGTGTCAACCCGCGGGAGGGGGCGACCACAGATACGCAGTATTTT. Translated, it gives CSVNPREGATTDTQYF.

This clonotype was seen a handful of times. The chain recombines TRBV6-2 or TRBV6-3 with TRBJ2-1; 9 bases align to TRBD2. This CDR3 comprises 18 residues. The trim removed 2 bases at V and 7 bases at J, leaving 15 bases unmatched. Germline CDR1 and CDR2: MNHEY and SVGEGT. CDR3 nucleotides: TGTGCCAGCAGTTACCCGCCGGAGGAAGCGGGAGGACGGAATGAGCAGTTCTTC. Residues: CASSYPPEEAGGRNEQFF.

The V gene is TRBV7-2, the J gene TRBJ2-1; D may be TRBD1 (5 bases). Germline V gives CDR1 SGHTA, CDR2 FQGNSA. This CDR3 has 14 residues. V lost 7 bases to trimming and J lost 9 bases, with 19 bases between them. Here the CDR3 DNA reads TGTGCCAGCATCCTAAACCAGGGATTTGGTGAGCAGTTCTTC. Translation gives CASILNQGFGEQFF.

This clonotype was seen a few times. The V and J genes are TRBV7-2 and TRBJ2-7, with TRBD2 identical over 10 bases. The V gene end was trimmed by 5 bases and the J gene end by 3 bases; junction bases not matched to a gene: 4. CDR1 and CDR2 from the germline V gene are SGHTA and FQGNSA. The CDR3 length is 14 residues. The CDR3 spells CASSRTSGYYEQYV. CDR3 nucleotide sequence: TGTGCCAGCAGCCGGACTAGCGGTTACTACGAGCAGTACGTC.

This clonotype occurred a few times. The rearrangement links TRBV29-1 to TRBJ2-1, with 8 bases matching TRBD2. CDR1 is SQVTM, CDR2 ANQGSEA, per germline. J gave up 2 bases and V 2 bases, and 5 bases lay outside the gene matches. The CDR3 has 15 amino acids. The CDR3 spells CSVELAGPTYNEQFF. The CDR3, as DNA: TGCAGCGTTGAATTAGCGGGGCCCACCTACAATGAGCAGTTCTTC.

The CDR3 protein is CASSPRTKAYEQYV. The CDR3 coding sequence is TGTGCCAGCAGCCCACGGACGAAGGCCTACGAGCAGTACGTC. The V and J genes are TRBV6-6 and TRBJ2-7; D is undetermined. V shed 6 bases and J shed 2 bases, with 14 bases lying between them. Germline CDR1 MNHNY, CDR2 SVGAGI (reference sequence). There are 14 residues in the CDR3.